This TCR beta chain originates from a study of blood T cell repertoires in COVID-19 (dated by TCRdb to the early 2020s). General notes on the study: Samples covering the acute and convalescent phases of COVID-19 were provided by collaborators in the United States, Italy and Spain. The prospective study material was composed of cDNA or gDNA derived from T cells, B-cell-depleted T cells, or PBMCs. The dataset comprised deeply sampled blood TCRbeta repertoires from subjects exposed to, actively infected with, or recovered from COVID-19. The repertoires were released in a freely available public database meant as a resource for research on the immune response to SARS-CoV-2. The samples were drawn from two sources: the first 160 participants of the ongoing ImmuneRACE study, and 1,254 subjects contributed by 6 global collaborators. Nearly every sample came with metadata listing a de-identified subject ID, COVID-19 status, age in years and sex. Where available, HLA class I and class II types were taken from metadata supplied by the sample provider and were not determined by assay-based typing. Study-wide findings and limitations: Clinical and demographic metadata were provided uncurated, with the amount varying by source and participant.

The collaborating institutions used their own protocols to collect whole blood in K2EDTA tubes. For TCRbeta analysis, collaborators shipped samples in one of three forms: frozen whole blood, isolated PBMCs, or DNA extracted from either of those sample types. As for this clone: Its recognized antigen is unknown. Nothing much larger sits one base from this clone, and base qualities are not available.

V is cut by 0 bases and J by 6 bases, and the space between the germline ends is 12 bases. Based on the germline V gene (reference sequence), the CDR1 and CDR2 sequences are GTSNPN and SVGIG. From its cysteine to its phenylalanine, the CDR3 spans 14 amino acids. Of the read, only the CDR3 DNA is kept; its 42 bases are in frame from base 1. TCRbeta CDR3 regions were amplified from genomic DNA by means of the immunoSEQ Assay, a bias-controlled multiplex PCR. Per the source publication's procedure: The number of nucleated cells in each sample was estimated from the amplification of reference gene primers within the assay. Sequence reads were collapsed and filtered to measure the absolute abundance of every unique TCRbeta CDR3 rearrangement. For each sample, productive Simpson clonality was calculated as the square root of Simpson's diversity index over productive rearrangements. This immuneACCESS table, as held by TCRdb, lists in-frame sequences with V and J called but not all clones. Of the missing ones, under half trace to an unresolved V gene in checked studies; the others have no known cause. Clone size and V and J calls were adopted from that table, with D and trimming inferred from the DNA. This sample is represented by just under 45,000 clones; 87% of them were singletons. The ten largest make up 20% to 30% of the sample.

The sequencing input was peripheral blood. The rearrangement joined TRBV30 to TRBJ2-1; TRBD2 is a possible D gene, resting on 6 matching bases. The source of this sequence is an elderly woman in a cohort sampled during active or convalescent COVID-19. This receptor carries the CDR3 CAWSVGGTGNEQFF. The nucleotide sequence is TGTGCCTGGAGTGTGGGCGGGACCGGCAATGAGCAGTTCTTC.